These T cell receptor beta chains were read from a single sample in a study of CD8 T cells in ankylosing spondylitis. TCRdb fed the 5' RACE reads into MiXCR, producing one record per CDR3 protein. The repertoire holds about 260,000 distinct CDR3 sequences, with about 24% as singletons. Sequenced sample: blood, either unsorted or a sorted T cell fraction (not recorded which). Receptor source: a male donor with ankylosing spondylitis or in good health (not recorded which). CDR3s include the opening cysteine and the closing phenylalanine or tryptophan. A D gene is named only where the DNA matches it firmly. Rows give clone size only sometimes, using once, few, many, or a class for an expanded clone.

CDR3aa,CDR3nt,v_gene,d_gene,abundance,j_gene
CSARGWGQGKTQYF,TGCAGTGCTAGAGGATGGGGACAAGGGAAGACCCAGTACTTC,TRBV20-1,-,few,TRBJ2-5
CSAASGTSDYEQYF,TGCAGTGCGGCATCCGGGACTAGCGATTACGAGCAGTACTTC,TRBV20-1,TRBD2,-,TRBJ2-7
CSARDPQGGVNEQFF,TGCAGTGCTAGAGATCCCCAGGGGGGAGTCAATGAGCAGTTCTTC,TRBV20-1,-,few,TRBJ2-1
CASSLRWGNTIYF,TGTGCCAGCAGCTTGAGATGGGGAAACACCATATATTTT,TRBV5-6,-,many,TRBJ1-3
CSVDRGSNTGELFF,TGCAGCGTTGACAGGGGATCGAACACCGGGGAGCTGTTTTTT,TRBV29-1,-,many,TRBJ2-2
CASSPGQGAREQYF,TGTGCCAGCAGCCCGGGACAGGGGGCGAGGGAGCAGTACTTC,TRBV11-2,TRBD1,-,TRBJ2-7
CASSPLATEYNEQFF,TGTGCCAGCTCACCACTAGCGACTGAGTACAATGAGCAGTTCTTC,TRBV18,-,few,TRBJ2-1
CASSLGTSGVGETQYF,TGTGCCAGCAGTTTGGGGACTAGCGGGGTCGGGGAGACCCAGTACTTC,TRBV12-3/TRBV12-4,TRBD2,-,TRBJ2-5
CSANRGTKETQYF,TGCAGTGCTAACCGGGGTACGAAAGAGACCCAGTACTTC,TRBV20-1,-,-,TRBJ2-5
CSARPLLRAGVYEQYF,TGCAGTGCTAGACCTTTACTTCGGGCGGGGGTCTACGAGCAGTACTTC,TRBV20-1,TRBD2,-,TRBJ2-7
CASSPDRVFEKLFF,TGTGCCAGCAGTCCGGACAGGGTGTTTGAAAAACTGTTTTTT,TRBV27,TRBD1,-,TRBJ1-4
CSAPRSGGGDEQFF,TGCAGTGCTCCTCGGAGCGGGGGTGGGGATGAGCAGTTCTTC,TRBV20-1,TRBD2,many,TRBJ2-1
CSASSSNQPQHF,TGCAGTGCTTCTAGTTCTAATCAGCCCCAGCATTTT,TRBV20-1,-,many,TRBJ1-5
CASRDRESYEQYF,TGTGCCAGCAGGGACAGGGAGTCCTACGAGCAGTACTTC,TRBV12-3/TRBV12-4,TRBD1,-,TRBJ2-7
CASRGEGLGRYEQYF,TGTGCCAGCAGGGGGGAGGGACTAGGACGCTACGAGCAGTACTTC,TRBV6-1,TRBD2,many,TRBJ2-7
CAITGRPLPDEQFF,TGTGCCATCACAGGGCGCCCCTTACCCGATGAGCAGTTCTTC,TRBV10-3,-,-,TRBJ2-1
CASRRDGGYEQYF,TGTGCCAGCAGACGGGACGGGGGCTACGAGCAGTACTTC,TRBV12-3/TRBV12-4,-,-,TRBJ2-7
CSVEEGWQFF,TGCAGCGTTGAAGAAGGGTGGCAGTTCTTC,TRBV29-1,-,few,TRBJ2-1
CASSRATGLAKDTQYF,TGTGCCAGCAGTCGTGCTACGGGACTAGCTAAAGATACGCAGTATTTT,TRBV27,TRBD2,many,TRBJ2-3
CASNRRGGNQPQHF,TGTGCCAGCAATCGGCGGGGAGGCAATCAGCCCCAGCATTTT,TRBV7-8,-,few,TRBJ1-5
CASSLAVRGGETQYF,TGTGCCAGCAGCTTGGCAGTACGGGGCGGAGAGACCCAGTACTTC,TRBV5-6,-,many,TRBJ2-5
CASSPGQGRGAQYF,TGCGCCAGCAGCCCAGGACAGGGGAGGGGAGCGCAGTATTTT,TRBV4-1,TRBD1,-,TRBJ2-3
CASSQVGDSYGYTF,TGTGCCAGCAGCCAAGTTGGAGACAGCTATGGCTACACCTTC,TRBV4-2,-,few,TRBJ1-2
CASSPSNTGELFF,TGTGCCAGCAGTCCCTCGAACACCGGGGAGCTGTTTTTT,TRBV12-3/TRBV12-4,-,few,TRBJ2-2
CASSLTVGEQYF,TGTGCCAGCAGCCTGACCGTCGGCGAGCAGTACTTC,TRBV6-6,-,few,TRBJ2-7
CASSLHGANYGYTF,TGCGCCAGCAGCTTGCACGGAGCTAACTATGGCTACACCTTC,TRBV5-1,-,many,TRBJ1-2
CASRLDVGELFF,TGTGCCAGCAGGCTAGACGTCGGGGAGCTGTTTTTT,TRBV5-4,-,many,TRBJ2-2
CASIRDSWTGANVLTF,TGTGCCAGCATTCGGGACTCTTGGACGGGGGCCAACGTCCTGACTTTC,TRBV12-3/TRBV12-4,-,many,TRBJ2-6
CAIRTGTYNEQFF,TGTGCCATCAGGACAGGAACTTACAATGAGCAGTTCTTC,TRBV10-3,-,-,TRBJ2-1
CASSEAGAQETQYF,TGTGCCAGCAGCGAGGCAGGGGCGCAAGAGACCCAGTACTTC,TRBV7-9,-,few,TRBJ2-5
CASSFRDF,TGTGCCAGCAGCTTTCGAGATTTT,TRBV5-5,-,many,TRBJ2-3
CSARDPGNNEQFF,TGCAGTGCTAGAGATCCGGGTAACAATGAGCAGTTCTTC,TRBV20-1,-,few,TRBJ2-1
CASSSDWTGNREAFF,TGTGCCAGCAGTTCCGACTGGACAGGGAACCGTGAAGCTTTCTTT,TRBV12-3/TRBV12-4,TRBD1,many,TRBJ1-1
CSVEGLRRTEAFF,TGCAGCGTTGAAGGGCTTCGACGGACTGAAGCTTTCTTT,TRBV29-1,-,-,TRBJ1-1
CASSYSGGVEQYF,TGTGCCAGCAGTTACTCCGGTGGGGTCGAGCAGTACTTC,TRBV6-5,-,-,TRBJ2-7
CASSEAPGGYRETQYF,TGTGCCAGCAGTGAAGCGCCGGGGGGCTACAGGGAGACCCAGTACTTC,TRBV6-1,-,few,TRBJ2-5
CSALRGATDSPLHF,TGCAGTGCTCTCCGGGGGGCGACCGATTCACCCCTCCACTTT,TRBV20-1,-,-,TRBJ1-6
CASSWTRNNNEQFF,TGTGCCAGCAGTTGGACTAGGAACAACAATGAGCAGTTCTTC,TRBV12-3/TRBV12-4,TRBD2,few,TRBJ2-1
CASSLHVDRNTGELFF,TGTGCCAGCAGCTTACACGTGGACAGGAACACCGGGGAGCTGTTTTTT,TRBV7-6,-,few,TRBJ2-2
CSATPDSKETQYF,TGCAGTGCTACCCCGGACAGCAAAGAGACCCAGTACTTC,TRBV20-1,-,few,TRBJ2-5
CASSFQGVGEQFF,TGTGCCAGCAGCTTTCAGGGGGTGGGGGAGCAGTTCTTC,TRBV7-2,TRBD1,few,TRBJ2-1
CASSLRGLGQFF,TGTGCCAGCAGTCTCAGGGGGTTAGGGCAGTTCTTC,TRBV12-3/TRBV12-4,TRBD1,-,TRBJ2-1